The 28 T cell receptor beta chains in this list originate from one sample, sequenced in a study of long-term antiretroviral therapy in people with HIV. Survey level was the resolution at which the v3.0 immunoSEQ assay ran. Assay used: immunoSEQ multiplex PCR; TCRdb lists only in-frame clones, some missing. Of some 21,000 clones in the sample, about 80% were seen once. Sequencing used unsorted PBMCs, obtained 0.3 years after starting antiretroviral therapy. Every receptor here comes from a man in his fifties with HIV.

This sequence joins TRBV9 and TRBJ2-1, with D perhaps TRBD1 (5 bases). Germline V lookup: CDR1 SGDLS, CDR2 YYNGEE. The ends were cut back, 3 bases at V and 4 bases at J, with 11 bases in the middle. CDR3 length: 14 amino acids. This CDR3 reads CASSAFRQYNEQFF. CDR3 nucleotide sequence: TGTGCCAGCAGCGCGTTTCGACAGTACAATGAGCAGTTCTTC.

The chain joins TRBV6-6 to TRBJ2-7; D not resolved. CDR1 and CDR2 from the germline V gene are MNHNY and SVGAGI (reference sequence). V was pared by 2 bases and J by 2 bases, with 10 bases between. The CDR3 spans 14 residues. The CDR3 sequence: CASSYQSGAYEQYF. The CDR3, as DNA: TGTGCCAGCAGTTACCAATCTGGCGCCTACGAGCAGTACTTC.

The V gene is TRBV10-2, the J gene TRBJ1-4; D may be TRBD1 (6 bases). CDR1 is WSHSY and CDR2 is SAAADI in the germline V gene. The CDR3 extends over 17 amino acids. V was cut by 0 bases and J by 4 bases, with 15 bases left in between. CDR3 coding DNA: TGCGCCAGCAGTGAGTCGGGGGGGACACCAATTAATGAAAAACTGTTTTTT. As protein: CASSESGGTPINEKLFF.

The rearrangement joins TRBV19 to TRBJ1-5; D might be TRBD1 (6 bases). The CDR3 is 16 amino acids. The germline gives CDR1 LNHDA, CDR2 SQIVND (reference sequence). V lost 9 bases and J 1 base, leaving 19 bases between the germline ends. The CDR3 nucleotides read TGTGCCAGCCATTCCAGGGGACCCATGAGCAATCAGCCCCAGCATTTT. The encoded protein is CASHSRGPMSNQPQHF.

The chain joins TRBV2 to TRBJ2-2, with D possibly TRBD1 on 5 matching bases. The germline V and J ends were trimmed by 2 bases and 3 bases, with 13 bases remaining between them. Germline-derived CDR1 and CDR2 are SNHLY and FYNNEI. The CDR3 length is 16 residues. The DNA of the CDR3 is TGTGCCAGCAGTGAACAAGGGGCCGAGGACACCGGGGAGCTGTTTTTT. It yields the protein CASSEQGAEDTGELFF.

The sample holds a few counts of this clone. The V and J genes are TRBV9 and TRBJ2-1, with D perhaps TRBD1 (6 bases). V was clipped by 4 bases and J by 9 bases, with 11 bases between them. This CDR3 is 12 amino acids long. Germline-derived CDR1 and CDR2 are SGDLS and YYNGEE. CDR3 DNA sequence: TGTGCCAGCAGCCCCACAGGGAGTGAGCAGTTCTTC. Encoded protein: CASSPTGSEQFF.

The chain employs TRBV9 and TRBJ2-1; the D is unclear. V lost 5 bases to trimming and J lost 6 bases, with 9 bases between them. The CDR3 has 12 amino acids. Germline loops: CDR1 SGDLS, CDR2 YYNGEE. CDR3 DNA: TGTGCCAGCAGTTCACGTACCAATGAGCAGTTCTTC. The encoded protein is CASSSRTNEQFF. The variable domain in full, completed from reference TRBV9 and TRBJ2-1, reads DSGVTQTPKHLITATGQRVTLRCSPRSGDLSVYWYQQSLDQGLQFLIQYYNGEERAKGNILERFSAQQFPDLHSELNLSSLELGDSALYFCASSSRTNEQFFGPGTRLTVL.

The chain combines TRBV18 with TRBJ2-2; D is unclear. The CDR3 has 15 residues. Trimming left V 3 bases short and J 3 bases short, with 11 bases between. The germline V gene has CDR1 KGHSH and CDR2 LQKENI. CDR3 sequence: CASSPGATDTGELFF. The CDR3 DNA is TGTGCCAGCTCACCGGGTGCGACCGACACCGGGGAGCTGTTTTTT.

This clone has only one observation. The rearrangement links TRBV2 to TRBJ2-5, with a tentative D call TRBD2 (5 bases). The ends were cut back, 3 bases at V and 7 bases at J, with 9 bases in the middle. Germline V gene lookup returns CDR1 SNHLY and CDR2 FYNNEI. This CDR3 has 12 amino acids. Here the CDR3 reads CASSEGEGTQYF. The CDR3 coding sequence is TGTGCCAGCAGTGAGGGCGAGGGGACCCAGTACTTC. The full variable domain, rest sourced from reference TRBV2 and TRBJ2-5, is EPEVTQTPSHQVTQMGQEVILRCVPISNHLYFYWYRQILGQKVEFLVSFYNNEISEKSEIFDDQFSVERPDGSNFTLKIRSTKLEDSAMYFCASSEGEGTQYFGPGTRLLVL.

This rearrangement joins TRBV19 to TRBJ2-1, with D perhaps given as TRBD1 or TRBD2 (5 bases each). CDR1 LNHDA and CDR2 SQIVND come from the germline V gene (reference sequence). The CDR3 has 14 amino acids. V shed 7 bases and J shed 12 bases, with 22 bases lying between them. The CDR3 nucleotides read TGTGCCAGTACCTTAAACGCTCTTGGGGGTGGGCAGTTCTTC. Translation gives CASTLNALGGGQFF.

The J gene is TRBJ2-1, the V gene TRBV6-4; D ambiguous. The V and J ends lost 2 bases and 0 bases respectively, with 8 bases between them. This CDR3 is 15 amino acids long. Per germline, CDR1 MRHNA and CDR2 SNTAGT. DNA for the CDR3: TGTGCCAGCAGTGACGAGCGCAGCTCCTACAATGAGCAGTTCTTC. Translated: CASSDERSSYNEQFF.

The V call is TRBV27, the J call TRBJ1-5; TRBD1 might be the D (6 bases). V lost 5 bases to trimming and J lost 1 base, with 15 bases between them. This CDR3 is built from 16 residues. Germline V CDR1 and CDR2: MNHEY, SMNVEV (reference sequence). CDR3 amino acids: CASSETQGVSNQPQHF. In nucleotides, the CDR3 is TGTGCCAGCAGTGAAACACAGGGAGTGAGCAATCAGCCCCAGCATTTT.

This clone came up once. The V call is TRBV6-5, the J call TRBJ2-1; TRBD1 might be the D (6 bases). Per germline, CDR1 MNHEY and CDR2 SVGAGI. The CDR3 runs 16 residues. Deletions cut 4 bases from V and 5 bases from J, with 18 bases between. CDR3 bases: TGTGCCAGCAGTTCTAATACCGGGACACCGGACAATGAGCAGTTCTTC. Its translation is CASSSNTGTPDNEQFF.

The chain is built from TRBV12-5 and TRBJ2-5, with D possibly called TRBD1 or TRBD2 (5 bases each). Germline CDR1 reads LGHNT; CDR2 reads FRNRAP. The length of the CDR3 is 13 residues. V shed 7 bases and J shed 5 bases, with 14 bases lying between them. The CDR3 here is CASERDPGETQYF. The CDR3 coding sequence is TGTGCTAGTGAAAGGGACCCCGGGGAGACCCAGTACTTC.

This chain links TRBV6-6 with TRBJ2-4; weak D call: TRBD1 (5 bases). V was shortened by 6 bases and J by 4 bases, with 19 bases between the two germline ends. CDR3 length: 16 amino acids. The germline CDR1 and CDR2 sequences are MNHNY and SVGAGI (reference sequence). The CDR3 DNA is TGTGCCAGCAGCCCACCCCCAGGGCAGGGTAAAAACATTCAGTACTTC. Translation: CASSPPPGQGKNIQYF.

V is TRBV15 and J is TRBJ1-6, with 12 bases fitting TRBD1. This CDR3 has 16 residues. V lost 5 bases, J lost 10 bases, and 9 bases stayed unmatched. Per the germline V gene, CDR1 is LNHNV and CDR2 is YYDKDF (reference sequence). CDR3 sequence (DNA): TGTGCCACCAGCGCCCCCGGGACAGGGGGCAACTCACCCCTCCACTTT. It specifies CATSAPGTGGNSPLHF.

The V gene is TRBV28, the J gene TRBJ2-7, with TRBD2 identical over 14 bases. Germline CDR1 is MDHEN and CDR2 is SYDVKM. This CDR3 is built from 16 residues. Trimming at V came to 5 bases and at J to 3 bases, leaving 6 bases not matched to a gene. This chain's CDR3 is CASSLPGTSGSYEQYF. The CDR3 DNA reads TGTGCCAGCAGTCTCCCCGGGACTAGCGGGAGCTACGAGCAGTACTTC.

This chain links TRBV11-3 with TRBJ2-4; TRBD1 aligns across 8 bases. The germline gives CDR1 SGHNT, CDR2 YENEEA. The V and J ends lost 0 bases and 6 bases, in that order; junction bases with no gene match: 4. CDR3 length: 15 amino acids. The CDR3 is CASSLEGQGANIQYF. DNA of the CDR3: TGTGCCAGCAGCTTAGAAGGGCAGGGGGCAAACATTCAGTACTTC.

This clone was observed once. The V and J genes are TRBV28 and TRBJ1-2; tentative D call: TRBD1 (5 bases). This CDR3 spans 16 amino acids. Trimming cost V 5 bases and J 5 bases, with 21 bases left between them. Germline values: CDR1 MDHEN, CDR2 SYDVKM. CDR3 DNA sequence: TGTGCCAGCAGTCTACATCAAACAGGATTTCTTTATGGCTACACCTTC. This encodes CASSLHQTGFLYGYTF.

This chain links TRBV4-1 with TRBJ2-3; no definite D call. V gave up 0 bases and J gave up 0 bases, with 13 bases separating them. This CDR3 is built from 17 residues. Germline values: CDR1 MGHRA, CDR2 YSYEKL. The CDR3 spells CASSQDDAPSSTDTQYF. The CDR3 nucleotides read TGCGCCAGCAGCCAAGATGACGCCCCCAGTAGCACAGATACGCAGTATTTT.

The chain uses TRBV10-1 and TRBJ2-1, with D possibly being TRBD1 (6 bases). V lost 5 bases to trimming and J lost 3 bases, with 8 bases between them. This CDR3 is 13 amino acids long. The V gene's germline CDR1 is WNHNN and CDR2 SYGVQD (reference sequence). The CDR3 loop reads CASSRDNYNEQFF. CDR3 DNA: TGCGCCAGCAGTCGGGACAACTACAATGAGCAGTTCTTC.

This clone showed up just once. This sequence joins TRBV7-8 and TRBJ2-7, with D perhaps matching TRBD2 (5 bases). The CDR3 has 14 residues. In germline, CDR1 is SGHVS, CDR2 FQNEAQ. V shed 0 bases and J shed 2 bases, with 8 bases lying between them. CDR3 region: CASSLADSTYEQYF. The CDR3 DNA reads as TGTGCCAGCAGCTTAGCGGACTCGACCTACGAGCAGTACTTC.

The rearrangement links TRBV28 to TRBJ1-2, with a possible D match to TRBD1 (5 bases). This CDR3 is 15 amino acids long. From germline, CDR1 is MDHEN and CDR2 SYDVKM. V was clipped by 6 bases and J by 4 bases, with 18 bases between them. CDR3 DNA sequence: TGTGCCAGCAGCCCCTTCCTCGACAGATTCTATGGCTACACCTTC. Translating gives CASSPFLDRFYGYTF.

The gene calls are TRBV11-2 and TRBJ2-2; D is perhaps TRBD1 (5 bases). Trimming took 2 bases from V and 7 from J, leaving 17 bases between them. The CDR3 is made up of 16 amino acids. Germline V gives CDR1 SGHAT, CDR2 FQNNGV. CDR3 coding DNA: TGTGCCAGCAGCTTACATTTTGCAGGGCAACTCGGGGAGCTGTTTTTT. It is translated as CASSLHFAGQLGELFF. The variable domain in full, completed from reference TRBV11-2 and TRBJ2-2, reads EAGVAQSPRYKIIEKRQSVAFWCNPISGHATLYWYQQILGQGPKLLIQFQNNGVVDDSQLPKDRFSAERLKGVDSTLKIQPAKLEDSAVYLCASSLHFAGQLGELFFGEGSRLTVL.

J is TRBJ1-2 and V is TRBV28; 8 bases are a match to TRBD1. With V trimmed by 5 bases and J by 9 bases, 20 bases remained unmatched. The CDR3 covers 17 residues. Germline V gene sequence: CDR1 MDHEN, CDR2 SYDVKM. DNA of the CDR3: TGTGCCAGCAGTCCCATGGGGACAGGCCTTCTAGAGGAACGCTACACCTTC. This encodes CASSPMGTGLLEERYTF.

V gene TRBV5-4 combines with J gene TRBJ1-2, with D maybe TRBD1 (5 bases). There are 18 residues in the CDR3. V lost 4 bases and J 2 bases, leaving 24 bases between the germline ends. Looked up from germline, CDR1 is SGHNT and CDR2 is YYREEE (reference sequence). Here the CDR3 reads CASSPAGDAEDLNYGYTF. CDR3 bases: TGTGCCAGCAGCCCGGCGGGGGACGCCGAAGACTTAAACTATGGCTACACCTTC.

V is TRBV11-2 and J is TRBJ2-7; D is ambiguous. CDR1 is SGHAT and CDR2 is FQNNGV in the germline V gene. The CDR3 spans 13 residues. V lost 6 bases and J 6 bases, leaving 15 bases between the germline ends. This chain's CDR3 is CASSPRVGREQYF. For the CDR3, the DNA is TGTGCCAGCAGTCCTCGGGTGGGTCGCGAGCAGTACTTC.

This rearrangement joins TRBV4-3 to TRBJ1-2, with D unclear. Germline V lookup: CDR1 LGHNA, CDR2 YSLEER. This CDR3 has 17 amino acids. The V and J ends lost 2 bases and 0 bases respectively, with 16 bases between them. CDR3 nucleotide sequence: TGCGCCAGCAGCCAATATACTATTGACGGAGCTAACTATGGCTACACCTTC. Amino acids: CASSQYTIDGANYGYTF.